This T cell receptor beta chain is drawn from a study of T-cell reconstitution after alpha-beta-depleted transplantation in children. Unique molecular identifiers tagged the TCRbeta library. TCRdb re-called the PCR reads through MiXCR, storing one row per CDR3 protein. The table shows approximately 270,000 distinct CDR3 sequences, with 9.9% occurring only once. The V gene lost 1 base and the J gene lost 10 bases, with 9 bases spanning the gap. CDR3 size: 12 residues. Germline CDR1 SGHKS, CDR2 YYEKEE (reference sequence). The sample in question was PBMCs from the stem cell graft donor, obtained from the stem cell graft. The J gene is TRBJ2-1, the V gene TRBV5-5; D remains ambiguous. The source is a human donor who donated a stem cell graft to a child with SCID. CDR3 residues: CASSLMGTEQFF. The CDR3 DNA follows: TGTGCCAGCAGCTTGATGGGCACCGAGCAGTTCTTC.